This is a list of T cell receptor beta chains from one sample in a study of OX40 agonist ivuxolimab in advanced cancers. TCRdb keeps only in-frame clones here, not all; method: immunoSEQ multiplex PCR. The sample yields roughly 72,000 clones, about 88% seen once. Sequencing used CD4+ or CD8+ T cells sorted from blood, obtained in a trial of the OX40 agonist ivuxolimab. All receptors derive from an adult with an advanced solid tumor such as melanoma, head and neck, liver or kidney cancer. The CDR3 runs from the conserved cysteine through the conserved F or W. Fields, in order: J gene, V gene, clone size, D gene, CDR3 protein, CDR3 DNA. A D gene is named only where the DNA matches it firmly. For some rows the clone size is stated as once, few or many, or as a class when expanded; others skip it.

>TRBJ2-7|TRBV10-3|.|TRBD1
CAIRGQGLGFYEQYF
TGTGCCATCAGGGGACAGGGGTTAGGCTTCTACGAGCAGTACTTC
>TRBJ2-2|TRBV19|.|TRBD2
CASRSLAGVSPRELFF
TGTGCCAGTAGGTCTCTAGCGGGAGTGAGCCCGCGGGAGCTGTTTTTT
>TRBJ2-5|TRBV5-1|.|TRBD2
CASRPSGAAEETQYF
TGCGCCAGCAGACCTAGCGGGGCGGCGGAAGAGACCCAGTACTTC
>TRBJ2-1|TRBV7-9|once|.
CASSLSGTSEQFF
TGTGCCAGCAGCTTAAGTGGCACTAGTGAGCAGTTCTTC
>TRBJ1-5|TRBV7-6|.|TRBD1
CASSLGPDRVYSNQPQHF
TGTGCCAGCAGCTTAGGCCCGGACAGGGTTTATAGCAATCAGCCCCAGCATTTT
>TRBJ2-3|TRBV5-1|.|TRBD2
CASSSGTSGITDTQYF
TGCGCCAGCAGCTCAGGGACTAGCGGAATCACAGATACGCAGTATTTT
>TRBJ2-3|TRBV2|.|.
CASSEAGTQYF
TGTGCCAGCAGTGAAGCGGGCACGCAGTATTTT
>TRBJ1-2|TRBV2|.|.
CASRDSVNYGYTF
TGTGCCAGCAGGGACTCGGTAAACTATGGCTACACCTTC
>TRBJ1-6|TRBV10-3|.|TRBD1
CAISGDRGPSPLHF
TGTGCCATCAGTGGTGACAGGGGGCCATCACCCCTCCACTTT
>TRBJ2-2|TRBV5-1|.|.
CASSLPPGVNTGELFF
TGCGCCAGCAGCTTGCCCCCGGGGGTGAACACCGGGGAGCTGTTTTTT
>TRBJ1-1|TRBV9|.|.
CASTMLGANTEAFF
TGTGCCAGCACCATGCTTGGGGCGAACACTGAAGCTTTCTTT
>TRBJ2-1|TRBV25-1|.|TRBD2
CASSDLAGDGSNEQFF
TGTGCCAGCAGTGACCTAGCGGGAGACGGGAGCAATGAGCAGTTCTTC
>TRBJ1-1|TRBV11-2|.|.
CASSLVGRMNTEAFF
TGTGCCAGCAGCTTAGTAGGCCGGATGAACACTGAAGCTTTCTTT
>TRBJ2-5|TRBV7-2|.|.
CASSLRGGAETQYF
TGTGCCAGCAGCTTAAGGGGGGGGGCAGAGACCCAGTACTTC
>TRBJ1-4|TRBV7-9|.|.
CASSFYPWGALGRLFF
TGTGCCAGCAGCTTTTATCCTTGGGGTGCCTTAGGGCGACTGTTTTTT
>TRBJ2-7|TRBV6-6|.|.
CASSYSPALSYEQYF
TGTGCCAGCAGTTACTCGCCCGCTCTCTCCTACGAGCAGTACTTC
>TRBJ2-5|TRBV7-2|few|.
CASSLNSGTGETQYF
TGTGCCAGCAGCTTAAATTCCGGGACGGGAGAGACCCAGTACTTC
>TRBJ2-3|TRBV6-5|few|TRBD2
CASSGTTEDTQYF
TGTGCCAGCAGCGGGACTACCGAAGATACGCAGTATTTT
>TRBJ2-7|TRBV4-1|.|TRBD1
CASSLLGTGIYEQYF
TGCGCCAGCAGCCTTTTAGGGACAGGAATTTACGAGCAGTACTTC
>TRBJ2-3|TRBV7-9|.|TRBD2
CASSFMSGGTSDTQYF
TGTGCCAGCAGCTTTATGAGCGGGGGGACATCAGATACGCAGTATTTT
>TRBJ2-2|TRBV7-2|.|TRBD2
CASRLSGARTGELFF
TGTGCCAGCAGATTAAGCGGGGCGAGGACCGGGGAGCTGTTTTTT
>TRBJ1-4|TRBV2|.|.
CASKQRPGTDTEKLFF
TGTGCCAGCAAGCAAAGACCGGGGACGGACACTGAAAAACTGTTTTTT
>TRBJ1-5|TRBV28|few|.
CASSLFWQPQHF
TGTGCCAGCAGTTTATTTTGGCAGCCCCAGCATTTT
>TRBJ1-6|TRBV6-1|.|.
CASSEGLGHYNSPLHF
TGTGCCAGCAGTGAAGGCCTCGGTCATTATAATTCACCCCTCCACTTT
>TRBJ1-5|TRBV28|.|.
CASSASPGDYQPQHF
TGTGCCAGCAGTGCATCTCCAGGCGACTATCAGCCCCAGCATTTT
>TRBJ1-6|TRBV19|.|.
CASSGYYNSPLHF
TGTGCCAGTAGTGGGTATTATAATTCACCCCTCCACTTT
>TRBJ1-1|TRBV6-5|.|.
CASRQTGNTEAFF
TGTGCCAGCAGACAGACAGGGAACACTGAAGCTTTCTTT
>TRBJ1-2|TRBV14|once|.
CASSQDWSENYGYTF
TGTGCCAGCAGCCAAGACTGGTCCGAGAACTATGGCTACACCTTC
>TRBJ2-3|TRBV4-1|.|TRBD2
CASRSGRGGTDTQYF
TGCGCCAGCAGGAGCGGGAGGGGAGGCACAGATACGCAGTATTTT
>TRBJ1-1|TRBV5-4|.|TRBD1
CASSLAQGEGNTEAFF
TGTGCCAGCAGCTTGGCCCAGGGGGAGGGGAACACTGAAGCTTTCTTT
>TRBJ2-7|TRBV19|.|.
CASSIGGSSYEQYF
TGTGCCAGTAGTATCGGGGGCAGCTCCTACGAGCAGTACTTC
>TRBJ1-5|TRBV6-1|.|.
CASSARGGVTNQPQHF
TGTGCCAGCAGTGCCCGGGGAGGGGTTACCAATCAGCCCCAGCATTTT
>TRBJ2-2|TRBV29-1|.|TRBD2
CSATSGRRRTGELFF
TGCAGCGCTACTAGCGGGAGAAGGAGGACCGGGGAGCTGTTTTTT
>TRBJ2-2|TRBV7-9|once|.
CASSQGGATGELFF
TGTGCCAGCTCTCAGGGGGGGGCCACCGGGGAGCTGTTTTTT
>TRBJ1-2|TRBV6-6|.|.
CASSYLRDYGYTF
TGTGCCAGCAGTTACCTCCGAGACTATGGCTACACCTTC
>TRBJ2-7|TRBV6-4|.|.
CASSDSRRELYPYEQYF
TGTGCCAGCAGTGACTCTAGGCGAGAACTCTATCCCTACGAGCAGTACTTC
>TRBJ2-7|TRBV14|once|TRBD1
CASSQRLGTVSYEQYF
TGTGCCAGCAGCCAACGGTTGGGGACAGTATCCTACGAGCAGTACTTC
>TRBJ2-5|TRBV19|.|TRBD1
CASSTRGRQETQYF
TGTGCCAGTAGTACGAGGGGGCGTCAAGAGACCCAGTACTTC
>TRBJ1-6|TRBV4-1|.|TRBD1
CASSQAGGGSPLHF
TGCGCCAGCAGCCAAGCAGGGGGAGGTTCACCCCTCCACTTT
>TRBJ2-5|TRBV5-1|.|.
CASRGFGQETQYF
TGCGCCAGCAGAGGTTTCGGGCAAGAGACCCAGTACTTC
>TRBJ1-4|TRBV7-9|.|.
CASSLKGGPNEKLFF
TGTGCCAGCAGCTTAAAGGGCGGCCCTAATGAAAAACTGTTTTTT
>TRBJ1-5|TRBV27|.|.
CASSFSRDPNQPQHF
TGTGCCAGCAGTTTTTCGCGGGACCCGAATCAGCCCCAGCATTTT
>TRBJ2-4|TRBV6-5|once|.
CASSLDSKNIQYF
TGTGCCAGCAGTCTGGACAGCAAAAACATTCAGTACTTC
>TRBJ1-1|TRBV27|.|.
CASSFRGERAFF
TGTGCCAGCAGTTTTAGAGGGGAGAGGGCTTTCTTT
>TRBJ1-2|TRBV4-1|.|.
CASSQVLWQLYGYTF
TGCGCCAGCAGCCAAGTTCTTTGGCAGTTATATGGCTACACCTTC
>TRBJ2-1|TRBV28|.|.
CASSLVGFNEQFF
TGTGCCAGCAGTTTGGTGGGGTTCAATGAGCAGTTCTTC
>TRBJ1-6|TRBV4-2|.|.
CASSPIQGFRNNSPLHF
TGTGCCAGCAGCCCTATCCAGGGGTTTCGTAATAATTCACCCCTCCACTTT
>TRBJ1-1|TRBV28|.|.
CASSLTGGTEAFF
TGTGCCAGCAGTTTAACGGGGGGCACTGAAGCTTTCTTT
>TRBJ1-1|TRBV18|.|.
CASSPTGGREAFF
TGTGCCAGCTCACCGACAGGTGGGAGGGAAGCTTTCTTT
>TRBJ2-1|TRBV11-3|.|TRBD2
CASSLGRKRGTYNEQFF
TGTGCCAGCAGCTTAGGCCGAAAGCGGGGAACTTACAATGAGCAGTTCTTC
>TRBJ2-2|TRBV27|few|.
CASSLWAVTGELFF
TGTGCCAGCAGTTTATGGGCGGTAACCGGGGAGCTGTTTTTT
>TRBJ1-5|TRBV6-5|once|TRBD1
CASSSDRGLGQPQHF
TGTGCCAGCAGTTCAGACAGGGGGCTGGGTCAGCCCCAGCATTTT
>TRBJ2-7|TRBV6-4|few|TRBD1
CASSEKGQLPYEQYF
TGTGCCAGCAGTGAAAAGGGACAGCTCCCCTACGAGCAGTACTTC
>TRBJ2-3|TRBV2|.|.
CASSPAKSTQYF
TGTGCCAGCAGCCCCGCAAAGAGTACGCAGTATTTT
>TRBJ1-2|TRBV6-1|.|.
CASSGDNPNYGYTF
TGTGCCAGCAGTGGGGACAACCCTAACTATGGCTACACCTTC
>TRBJ1-5|TRBV28|.|.
CAGRPRGAGNQPQHF
TGTGCCGGCAGACCACGGGGGGCGGGCAATCAGCCCCAGCATTTT
>TRBJ1-2|TRBV27|few|TRBD1
CASSLKRTGGGYGYTF
TGTGCCAGCAGTCTCAAGCGGACAGGGGGTGGCTATGGCTACACCTTC
>TRBJ1-2|TRBV19|.|.
CASSASGQDGYTF
TGTGCCAGTAGTGCCTCAGGGCAGGACGGCTACACCTTC
>TRBJ2-7|TRBV7-9|.|.
CASSLYGPAGYEQYF
TGTGCCAGCAGCTTGTATGGACCCGCGGGATACGAGCAGTACTTC